Shown below are 11 T cell receptor beta chains from a single sample sequenced in a study of beta chain features in type 1 diabetes. Isolated RNA was reverse transcribed in full, so expressed TCRB transcripts were sequenced. The protocol was immunoSEQ multiplex PCR, while the TCRdb copy is restricted to in-frame clones and leaves out a portion. Among roughly 130,000 clones, around a tenth were seen once, and the ten largest hold about 0.66%. The source material was central memory CD4+ T cells from blood. All receptors come from a young man in good health.

This sequence joins TRBV19 and TRBJ2-7, with 7 bases matching TRBD1. The CDR3 contains 13 residues. Per the germline V gene, CDR1 is LNHDA and CDR2 is SQIVND (reference sequence). The junction had 4 bases not matched to a gene; V was cut back by 7 bases and J by 1 base. CDR3 region: CASTGQSSYEQYF. The CDR3 nucleotides are TGTGCCAGTACGGGACAGTCTTCCTACGAGCAGTACTTC.

V and J are TRBV5-1 and TRBJ1-2, with 7 nucleotides matching TRBD1. The germline CDR1 and CDR2 sequences are SGHRS and YFSETQ. This CDR3 region has 15 residues. Trimming took 4 bases from V and 3 from J; bases not matched to a gene: 9. CDR3 in amino acids: CASSATTGTYYGYTF. The CDR3 DNA follows: TGCGCCAGCAGCGCAACGACAGGGACTTACTATGGCTACACCTTC.

This clone was detected many times. J is TRBJ2-5 and V is TRBV14; 8 positions match TRBD2. Per germline, CDR1 SGHDN and CDR2 FVKESK. Trimming at V came to 3 bases and at J to 5 bases, leaving 8 bases not matched to a gene. This CDR3 has 15 amino acids. CDR3 DNA: TGTGCCAGCAGCCATCGGGGGGGCCAGAGGGAGACCCAGTACTTC. As protein: CASSHRGGQRETQYF.

This clone was recorded a few times. The chain is built from TRBV6-1 and TRBJ2-2, with 8 nucleotides matching TRBD1. CDR1 and CDR2 (germline): MNHNS, SASEGT. The CDR3 length is 14 residues. With 6 bases clipped from V and 6 bases from J, the junction kept 6 bases outside the gene matches. The CDR3 spells CASSNYRGAGELFF. DNA for the CDR3: TGTGCCAGCAGCAATTACAGGGGGGCCGGGGAGCTGTTTTTT.

This clone has only a few counts. The chain carries TRBV7-9 and TRBJ2-3; a weak D match, TRBD2 (6 bases). Trimming cost V 5 bases and J 14 bases, with 29 bases left between them. The germline gives CDR1 SEHNR, CDR2 FQNEAQ (reference sequence). The CDR3 extends over 16 amino acids. As DNA, the CDR3 is TGTGCCAGCAGCCCGGGAGAGTGGGCTGGGACCACCAAAGCGTATTTT. This codes for CASSPGEWAGTTKAYF.

This rearrangement joins TRBV4-3 to TRBJ1-5; no clear D gene. The V and J ends lost 1 base and 3 bases respectively, with 7 bases between them. The CDR3 totals 14 residues. The V gene's germline CDR1 is LGHNA and CDR2 YSLEER. In nucleotides, the CDR3 is TGCGCCAGCAGCCAAGGCTATCTCAATCAGCCCCAGCATTTT. Translated, it gives CASSQGYLNQPQHF.

This clone came up a few times. The J gene is TRBJ2-5, the V gene TRBV11-1; 7 bases map to TRBD1. The CDR3 spans 15 residues. Trimming took 3 bases from V and 2 from J; bases not matched to a gene: 6. Germline lookup yields CDR1 SGHAT and CDR2 FQDESV (reference sequence). The DNA for the CDR3 is TGTGCCAGCAGCTTCGGCGACAGGGCTCAAGAGACCCAGTACTTC. Translation: CASSFGDRAQETQYF.

This chain links TRBV7-6 with TRBJ2-2, with 9 bases fitting TRBD1. The junction had 5 bases not matched to a gene; V was cut back by 5 bases and J by 7 bases. The CDR3 covers 14 residues. Germline CDR1 SGHVS, CDR2 FNYEAQ. The CDR3 loop is CASSKGQGHGELFF. The CDR3, as DNA: TGTGCCAGCAGCAAGGGACAGGGTCACGGGGAGCTGTTTTTT.

The chain recombines TRBV7-2 with TRBJ2-7; 10 positions match TRBD2. Trimming at V came to 5 bases and at J to 0 bases, leaving 13 bases not matched to a gene. CDR3 length: 18 amino acids. The V gene's germline CDR1 is SGHTA and CDR2 FQGNSA. The DNA for the CDR3 is TGTGCCAGCAGCCCCTTAATAGCGGGGGGCCGTAGCTCCTACGAGCAGTACTTC. Its protein product is CASSPLIAGGRSSYEQYF.

The gene calls are TRBV5-5 and TRBJ2-5; 12 bases are shared with TRBD2. The CDR3 totals 14 residues. The V and J ends lost 4 bases and 4 bases, in that order; junction bases with no gene match: 2. The germline gives CDR1 SGHKS, CDR2 YYEKEE (reference sequence). The CDR3 DNA reads as TGTGCCAGCAGCGGACTAGCGGGGACAGAGACCCAGTACTTC. This translates into CASSGLAGTETQYF.

The CDR3 DNA follows: TGTGCCTGGAGTGTGGGACTAGCTCCTTCCGGGGAGCTGTTTTTT. Translating gives CAWSVGLAPSGELFF. The chain recombines TRBV30 with TRBJ2-2; TRBD2 matches at 9 bases. V lost 0 bases to trimming and J lost 6 bases; unmatched junction nucleotides: 5. The CDR3 has 15 residues. Germline V gene sequence: CDR1 GTSNPN, CDR2 SVGIG (reference sequence).